One and the same sample provided the 26 T cell receptor beta chains below, sequenced in a study of blood T cells in healthy people across ages. A J-beta primer mix and a sample-barcoded 5' primer were used in a second PCR of roughly 6 to 11 cycles. TCRdb independently ran MiXCR on the 5' RACE reads; one entry per CDR3 protein. The data contain hundreds of thousands of distinct CDR3 sequences, 52% of them singletons. The sample comprised blood. These receptors originate from a woman of 80 years or more in good health.

The V gene is TRBV6-5, the J gene TRBJ1-4, with TRBD1 matching over 7 bases. The CDR3 totals 15 residues. Trimming cost V 5 bases and J 7 bases; bases outside gene matches: 10. Germline CDR1 MNHEY, CDR2 SVGAGI. Here the CDR3 reads CASSNDRVVLEKLFF. In DNA, the CDR3 is TGTGCCAGCAGTAACGACAGGGTCGTACTTGAAAAACTGTTTTTT.

This clonotype was seen only a few times. The chain has TRBV12-3 or TRBV12-4 and TRBJ2-2; unclear D gene. CDR3 length: 15 amino acids. Trimming stripped 5 bases from V and 0 bases from J, with 10 bases between. The CDR3 here is CASSPAPPNTGELFF. In nucleotides, the CDR3 is TGTGCCAGCAGTCCAGCCCCTCCGAACACCGGGGAGCTGTTTTTT.

The CDR3 nucleotides are TGTGCCAGCAGTGCCCAGACAGGGACGAATCAGCCCCAGCATTTT. This codes for CASSAQTGTNQPQHF. This rearrangement joins TRBV6-2 or TRBV6-3 to TRBJ1-5; 7 bases agree with TRBD1. There are 15 residues in the CDR3. V trimming: 5 bases; J trimming: 4 bases; junction bases outside the gene matches: 8. The germline V gene has CDR1 MNHEY and CDR2 SVGEGT.

The chain employs TRBV5-1 and TRBJ2-1; 9 nucleotides line up with TRBD2. V shed 4 bases and J 9 bases; nucleotides not matched to a gene: 14. Germline CDR1 and CDR2: SGHRS and YFSETQ. This CDR3 region has 16 residues. The CDR3 sequence is CASSLPIAGEPGEQFF. CDR3 nucleotide sequence: TGCGCCAGCAGCCTACCAATAGCGGGGGAGCCTGGTGAGCAGTTCTTC.

J is TRBJ1-1 and V is TRBV12-3 or TRBV12-4; TRBD1 is a possible D gene (6 bases). Trimming removed 5 bases from V and 4 bases from J, with 11 bases in between. The CDR3 has 13 residues. CDR3 in amino acids: CASSRLRGTEAFF. CDR3 bases: TGTGCCAGCAGTCGACTCAGGGGCACTGAAGCTTTCTTT.

This clonotype was seen at least ten times. The genes are TRBV2 and TRBJ1-1; D possibly corresponds to TRBD1 (6 bases). This CDR3 is built from 14 residues. The germline V gene encodes CDR1 SNHLY and CDR2 FYNNEI. Trimming removed 5 bases at V and 2 bases at J, with 12 bases between. For the CDR3, the DNA is TGTGCCAGCAGTCTACAGGGTTTAAACACTGAAGCTTTCTTT. Translated: CASSLQGLNTEAFF.

CDR3: CSGNGPHQETQYF. Here the CDR3 DNA reads TGCAGCGGCAACGGGCCTCACCAAGAGACCCAGTACTTC. This chain connects TRBV29-1 to TRBJ2-5; D unclear. There are 13 residues in the CDR3. V shed 7 bases and J shed 0 bases, with 12 bases lying between them. Germline CDR1 reads SQVTM; CDR2 reads ANQGSEA.

J is TRBJ1-6 and V is TRBV20-1; D remains unclear. The CDR3 runs 14 residues. The V end was cut by 1 base, the J end by 11 bases, with 15 bases between. Per germline, CDR1 DFQATT and CDR2 SNEGSKA (reference sequence). CDR3 nucleotides: TGCAGTGCTAGAGGGGGTAGTGGTGATACACCCCTCCACTTT. Its translation: CSARGGSGDTPLHF.

The J gene is TRBJ2-1, the V gene TRBV11-2; no clear D. V was cut by 1 base and J by 2 bases, with 9 bases left in between. The CDR3 has 15 amino acids. From germline, CDR1 is SGHAT and CDR2 FQNNGV. CDR3 residues: CASSLGLPAYNEQFF. CDR3 bases: TGTGCCAGCAGCTTAGGTCTGCCCGCCTACAATGAGCAGTTCTTC.

This clonotype was seen a few times. A read error is possible here, since a much larger clone lies one base away. The chain is built from TRBV12-3 or TRBV12-4 and TRBJ2-3, with D hard to call. Trimming removed 6 bases from V and 3 bases from J, with 16 bases in between. There are 15 residues in the CDR3. This CDR3 reads CASSPPPARTDTQYF. Here the CDR3 DNA reads TGTGCCAGCAGCCCACCCCCAGCTAGAACAGATACGCAGTATTTT.

This chain links TRBV20-1 with TRBJ2-1, with 8 bases lining up with TRBD2. The ends lost 4 bases at V and 4 bases at J; junction bases unmatched: 9. The CDR3 consists of 15 residues. Per germline, CDR1 DFQATT and CDR2 SNEGSKA (reference sequence). DNA for the CDR3: TGCAGTGCTACCCCCGGGGGGGGACTGTACAATGAGCAGTTCTTC. As protein: CSATPGGGLYNEQFF.

The chain joins TRBV3-1 to TRBJ2-4; no firm D call. The DNA end is more similar to TRBJ2-5, so the J call may be wrong. CDR3 size: 13 residues. The germline CDR1 and CDR2 sequences are LGHDT and YNNKEL (reference sequence). CDR3 region: CASSQVVVETQYF. The CDR3 bases are TGTGCCAGCAGCCAAGTGGTTGTGGAGACCCAGTACTTC.

This clonotype was counted only a few times. V and J are TRBV28 and TRBJ2-7, with D possibly TRBD1 on 6 matching bases. V lost 6 bases to trimming and J lost 3 bases, with 9 bases between them. The germline gives CDR1 MDHEN, CDR2 SYDVKM. This CDR3 is 12 amino acids long. The CDR3 region is CASRKTGYEQYF. The DNA of the CDR3 is TGTGCCAGCAGAAAGACAGGCTACGAGCAGTACTTC.

The gene calls are TRBV28 and TRBJ1-2; unclear D gene. CDR3 size: 14 residues. Germline CDR1 and CDR2: MDHEN and SYDVKM. The V and J ends lost 6 bases and 0 bases respectively, with 11 bases between them. This CDR3 reads CASRRTAPNYGYTF. The CDR3 DNA follows: TGTGCCAGCAGACGTACAGCGCCTAACTATGGCTACACCTTC.

The rearrangement uses TRBV4-2 and TRBJ2-4; TRBD2 agrees at 8 bases. Near its end, the DNA agrees better with TRBJ2-7, so the J call may be wrong. This CDR3 has 16 residues. Per the germline V gene, CDR1 is LGHNA and CDR2 is YNFKEQ. This CDR3 reads CASSQDWASGSYEQYF. In DNA, the CDR3 is TGTGCCAGCAGCCAAGATTGGGCTAGCGGGTCCTACGAGCAGTACTTC.

In its sample, this clonotype was seen many times. The rearrangement uses TRBV5-1 and TRBJ2-1; TRBD1 agrees at 8 bases. J was trimmed by 2 bases and V by 2 bases; bases with no gene match: 3. This CDR3 comprises 15 residues. Per the germline V gene, CDR1 is SGHRS and CDR2 is YFSETQ. CDR3 region: CASSFDRGTYNEQFF. The CDR3 bases are TGCGCCAGCAGCTTTGACAGGGGAACCTACAATGAGCAGTTCTTC.

In its sample, this clonotype was seen once. The chain is built from TRBV2 and TRBJ2-7, with 8 positions matching TRBD1. The CDR3 has 15 amino acids. The junction had 11 bases not matched to a gene; V was cut back by 5 bases and J by 5 bases. CDR1 is SNHLY and CDR2 is FYNNEI in the germline V gene. The CDR3 DNA follows: TGTGCCAGCAGTCCGGACAGGGCCCTTGGAAACGAGCAGTACTTC. This sequence encodes CASSPDRALGNEQYF.

V gene TRBV29-1 combines with J gene TRBJ2-5, with TRBD2 matching over 9 bases. After removal of 5 bases from V and 7 bases from J, the junction contained 14 bases not matched to a gene. The CDR3 consists of 15 residues. Germline CDR1 reads SQVTM; CDR2 reads ANQGSEA. CDR3 sequence reads: CSVPPGTSPGGTQYF. For the CDR3, the DNA is TGCAGCGTTCCCCCCGGGACTAGCCCGGGGGGGACCCAGTACTTC.

Note on this clonotype: A clone one base away is much larger, so this may be a read error. The gene calls are TRBV4-3 and TRBJ2-3; the D gene is possibly TRBD2 (6 bases). Trimming cost V 1 base and J 2 bases, with 7 bases left between them. This CDR3 has 14 amino acids. The germline CDR1 and CDR2 sequences are LGHNA and YSLEER. DNA of the CDR3: TGCGCCAGCAGCCAAGGGAGGGACACAGATACGCAGTATTTT. This codes for CASSQGRDTDTQYF.

Details on this clonotype: A read error is possible here, since a much larger clone lies one base away. CDR3 sequence: CASSNGTDTQYF. CDR3 in DNA: TGTGCCAGCAGCAACGGGACAGATACGCAGTATTTT. The chain links TRBV7-3 to TRBJ2-3; D uncertain. CDR3 length equals 12 residues. V was trimmed by 5 bases and J by 3 bases, leaving 6 bases between them. Germline values: CDR1 SGHTA, CDR2 FQGTGA. Combining the CDR3 with reference TRBV7-3 and TRBJ2-3 gives the whole variable domain GAGVSQTPSNKVTEKGKYVELRCDPISGHTALYWYRQSLGQGPEFLIYFQGTGAADDSGLPNDRFFAVRPEGSVSTLKIQRTERGDSAVYLCASSNGTDTQYFGPGTRLTVL.

The V gene is TRBV30, the J gene TRBJ2-3; D is perhaps TRBD2 (6 bases). Germline CDR1 reads GTSNPN; CDR2 reads SVGIG (reference sequence). The CDR3 runs to 12 residues. Deletions cut 0 bases from V and 11 bases from J, with 12 bases between. CDR3 protein: CAWSVGLGGQYF. The DNA for the CDR3 is TGTGCCTGGAGTGTAGGACTGGGAGGGCAGTATTTT.

This clonotype has at least ten counts. The chain joins TRBV28 to TRBJ2-7; a possible D gene is TRBD1 (5 bases). The CDR3 is made up of 12 amino acids. Deletions cut 3 bases from V and 5 bases from J, with 8 bases between. Germline assignment: CDR1 MDHEN and CDR2 SYDVKM. CDR3 sequence: CASSLIRDEQYF. The CDR3 DNA follows: TGTGCCAGCAGTTTGATCAGGGACGAGCAGTACTTC.

As regards this clonotype: At one of its ends the junction is not consistent with the germline gene, which may arise from a read error. This chain links TRBV5-1 with TRBJ2-1, with D perhaps TRBD1 (5 bases). CDR1 and CDR2 (germline): SGHRS, YFSETQ. This CDR3 spans 15 amino acids. CDR3 amino acids: CASSFTATDYNERFF. DNA for the CDR3: TGTGCCAGCAGCTTTACCGCGACAGATTACAATGAGCGGTTCTTC.

In this sample, this clonotype turned up many times. This chain joins TRBV6-6 and TRBJ2-3; D is uncertain. Between the trimmed V and J ends, which lost 2 bases and 3 bases, there was a span of 6 bases. The CDR3 length is 13 residues. Germline V CDR1 and CDR2: MNHNY, SVGAGI (reference sequence). CDR3 sequence (DNA): TGTGCCAGCAGTTACGGGCAGACAGATACGCAGTATTTT. The encoded protein is CASSYGQTDTQYF.

This chain joins TRBV30 and TRBJ1-2; 8 bases map to TRBD1. The CDR3 extends over 15 amino acids. The junction had 9 bases not matched to a gene; V was cut back by 2 bases and J by 4 bases. The germline V gene encodes CDR1 GTSNPN and CDR2 SVGIG (reference sequence). CDR3 loop: CAWSLAGGRAYGYTF. The CDR3 DNA sequence: TGTGCCTGGAGTCTCGCAGGGGGCCGCGCCTATGGCTACACCTTC.

The V and J genes are TRBV29-1 and TRBJ2-4; D ambiguous. The end of the DNA aligns better with TRBJ2-7, so the J call may be wrong. This CDR3 has 11 residues. Per germline, CDR1 SQVTM and CDR2 ANQGSEA. CDR3 sequence reads: CSVLVAYEQYF. The CDR3 coding sequence is TGCAGCGTTCTCGTGGCATACGAGCAGTACTTC.